The 25 T cell receptor beta chains reported below all come from one sample, sequenced in a study of blood T cell repertoires in COVID-19. Libraries were prepared by immunoSEQ multiplex PCR; TCRdb keeps only in-frame clonotypes and omits some of them. The table records fewer than 200,000 clones, about 80% of them present only once. Sequenced sample: peripheral blood. The receptors were gathered from a woman aged 80 or over with acute or convalescent COVID-19.

The rearrangement joins TRBV4-2 to TRBJ1-2, with 7 nucleotides matching TRBD1. CDR1 is LGHNA and CDR2 is YNFKEQ in the germline V gene. This CDR3 contains 15 residues. V lost 0 bases, J lost 8 bases, and 9 bases stayed unmatched. The CDR3 region is CASSQEVVGGGGYTF. In DNA, the CDR3 is TGTGCCAGCAGCCAAGAGGTGGTAGGGGGCGGCGGCTACACCTTC.

The gene calls are TRBV7-6 and TRBJ2-1; the D gene is possibly TRBD1 (6 bases). Trimming took off 2 bases at V and 3 bases at J, with 8 bases between the two ends. This CDR3 spans 14 amino acids. Germline CDR1 reads SGHVS; CDR2 reads FNYEAQ. CDR3 in DNA: TGTGCCAGCAGCTTAAGACAGGACTACAATGAGCAGTTCTTC. This translates into CASSLRQDYNEQFF. Full variable domain (remainder filled in from reference TRBV7-6 and TRBJ2-1): GAGVSQSPRYKVTKRGQDVALRCDPISGHVSLYWYRQALGQGPEFLTYFNYEAQQDKSGLPNDRFSAERPEGSISTLTIQRTEQRDSAMYRCASSLRQDYNEQFFGPGTRLTVL.

The V call is TRBV6-1, the J call TRBJ1-6; D unclear. This CDR3 is 14 amino acids long. Germline lookup yields CDR1 MNHNS and CDR2 SASEGT. V was pared by 3 bases and J by 12 bases, with 15 bases between. CDR3 sequence reads: CASSEIVGEVPLHF. The CDR3 region has the DNA TGTGCCAGCAGTGAGATAGTAGGAGAAGTACCCCTCCACTTT.

This clone was counted a few times. The chain recombines TRBV11-2 with TRBJ2-5; 9 bases fit TRBD1. Germline V gene lookup returns CDR1 SGHAT and CDR2 FQNNGV. Losses at the gene ends were 1 base for V and 1 base for J; bases not matched to a gene: 7. The CDR3 totals 17 residues. CDR3 amino acids: CASSLGGQGSVQETQYF. DNA for the CDR3: TGTGCCAGCAGCTTAGGTGGACAGGGGTCCGTCCAAGAGACCCAGTACTTC.

The chain has TRBV2 and TRBJ1-1; 9 bases line up with TRBD1. The CDR3 consists of 18 residues. V lost 0 bases to trimming and J lost 3 bases; unmatched junction nucleotides: 11. The germline V gene has CDR1 SNHLY and CDR2 FYNNEI. For the CDR3, the DNA is TGTGCCAGCAGTGAAGCCCGGGACAGGGTCTATAGGGACACTGAAGCTTTCTTT. It specifies CASSEARDRVYRDTEAFF.

This chain joins TRBV15 and TRBJ1-2; D remains ambiguous. V was clipped by 3 bases and J by 5 bases, with 13 bases between them. This CDR3 contains 14 residues. Germline CDR1 reads LNHNV; CDR2 reads YYDKDF (reference sequence). The CDR3 nucleotides are TGTGCCACCAGCAGCCCGGGGATGGCTTATGGCTACACCTTC. It is translated as CATSSPGMAYGYTF.

The CDR3 DNA is TGTGCCAGCAGCTTGGACAGGGGAGTGGTGGGCTACACCTTC. This gives the protein CASSLDRGVVGYTF. V and J are TRBV5-5 and TRBJ1-2; 7 nucleotides match TRBD1. In germline, CDR1 is SGHKS, CDR2 YYEKEE (reference sequence). The CDR3 length is 14 residues. Losses at the gene ends were 0 bases for V and 8 bases for J; bases not matched to a gene: 7.

The chain carries TRBV19 and TRBJ1-1; TRBD1 matches 7 bases. The junction had 7 bases not matched to a gene; V was cut back by 7 bases and J by 2 bases. Germline V gene data show CDR1 as LNHDA and CDR2 as SQIVND (reference sequence). CDR3 length: 14 residues. The DNA for the CDR3 is TGTGCCAGTACAACGGACAGGCGAAACACTGAAGCTTTCTTT. Its translation: CASTTDRRNTEAFF.

The genes are TRBV4-3 and TRBJ1-1, with TRBD1 identical over 7 bases. In germline, CDR1 is LGHNA, CDR2 YSLEER. This CDR3 contains 16 residues. V dropped 0 bases and J dropped 6; count of bases not matched to a gene: 10. CDR3 in amino acids: CASSQDLTGVFAEAFF. CDR3 DNA: TGCGCCAGCAGCCAAGATCTCACAGGGGTCTTCGCTGAAGCTTTCTTT.

V and J are TRBV7-2 and TRBJ2-1; no clear D gene. The CDR3 covers 15 residues. Trimming cost V 1 base and J 2 bases, with 9 bases left between them. From germline, CDR1 is SGHTA and CDR2 FQGNSA. CDR3: CASSLGPSTYNEQFF. CDR3 DNA sequence: TGTGCCAGCAGCTTAGGTCCTAGTACCTACAATGAGCAGTTCTTC.

The chain recombines TRBV18 with TRBJ1-1, with a possible D match to TRBD1 (5 bases). The CDR3 sequence is 13 residues long. Germline CDR1 is KGHSH and CDR2 is LQKENI. V was shortened by 5 bases and J by 6 bases, with 13 bases between the two germline ends. The CDR3 is CASSVVQGPEAFF. CDR3 nucleotide sequence: TGTGCCAGCTCAGTAGTTCAGGGTCCTGAAGCTTTCTTT.

This clone was recorded once. The rearrangement joins TRBV5-5 to TRBJ1-5; D ambiguous. The CDR3 spans 17 residues. Germline CDR1 and CDR2: SGHKS and YYEKEE (reference sequence). The V and J ends lost 4 bases and 8 bases respectively, with 25 bases between them. The CDR3 DNA reads TGTGCCAGCAGCCGGGAGGGAGTCGCCGCTAAGAGAAAGCCCCAGCATTTT. It yields the protein CASSREGVAAKRKPQHF.

This chain uses TRBV4-1 with TRBJ2-7; 12 bases agree with TRBD1. V lost 0 bases, J lost 5 bases, and 8 bases stayed unmatched. CDR1 MGHRA and CDR2 YSYEKL come from the germline V gene. The CDR3 is made up of 17 amino acids. CDR3: CASSQDSYRDRGHEQYF. The CDR3 bases are TGCGCCAGCAGCCAAGATTCATACCGGGACAGGGGGCACGAGCAGTACTTC.

In its sample, this clone was seen a few times. The chain employs TRBV6-1 and TRBJ1-4, with D tentatively TRBD1 (6 bases). The CDR3 has 16 residues. Trimming left V 3 bases short and J 8 bases short, with 19 bases between. Looked up from germline, CDR1 is MNHNS and CDR2 is SASEGT. CDR3 bases: TGTGCCAGCAGTGACACTGGGACAACCATCGGCGAAAAACTGTTTTTT. Amino acids: CASSDTGTTIGEKLFF.

This chain connects TRBV10-2 to TRBJ1-2; no firm D call. V was cut by 8 bases and J by 6 bases, with 10 bases left in between. The germline CDR1 and CDR2 sequences are WSHSY and SAAADI. This CDR3 spans 11 amino acids. CDR3 sequence (DNA): TGCGCCAGCCGCTTCGGGGATGGCTACACCTTC. This gives the protein CASRFGDGYTF.

V and J are TRBV27 and TRBJ2-2; D is ambiguous. V shed 2 bases and J shed 4 bases, with 5 bases lying between them. CDR1 is MNHEY and CDR2 is SMNVEV in the germline V gene (reference sequence). This CDR3 is built from 13 residues. CDR3 nucleotide sequence: TGTGCCAGCAGTTTAGTCGGCACCGGGGAGCTGTTTTTT. Its protein is CASSLVGTGELFF.

This clone has only a few counts. The chain is built from TRBV9 and TRBJ2-7, with 12 bases lining up with TRBD1. Per the germline V gene, CDR1 is SGDLS and CDR2 is YYNGEE. V gave up 0 bases and J gave up 7 bases; unmatched junction bases: 5. This CDR3 contains 15 residues. CDR3 coding DNA: TGTGCCAGCAGCGTAGTGGGACAGGGGGCTGGAGAGCAGTACTTC. Its translation is CASSVVGQGAGEQYF.

The gene calls are TRBV5-1 and TRBJ2-1; the match to TRBD2 covers 15 bases. J gave up 5 bases and V 4 bases, and 10 bases lay outside the gene matches. This CDR3 is built from 18 residues. CDR1 is SGHRS and CDR2 is YFSETQ in the germline V gene. As DNA, the CDR3 is TGCGCCAGCAGCCAAGGGACTAGCGGGAGGAAAGGGCACAATGAGCAGTTCTTC. The encoded protein is CASSQGTSGRKGHNEQFF. Complete variable domain (other parts from reference TRBV5-1 and TRBJ2-1): KAGVTQTPRYLIKTRGQQVTLSCSPISGHRSVSWYQQTPGQGLQFLFEYFSETQRNKGNFPGRFSGRQFSNSRSEMNVSTLELGDSALYLCASSQGTSGRKGHNEQFFGPGTRLTVL.

V is TRBV27 and J is TRBJ1-6; TRBD1 might be the D (6 bases). The V gene's germline CDR1 is MNHEY and CDR2 SMNVEV (reference sequence). V was pared by 6 bases and J by 4 bases, with 13 bases between. CDR3 length equals 15 residues. The CDR3 sequence: CASRSTGRYNSPLHF. CDR3 DNA: TGTGCCAGCAGATCGACAGGCCGATATAATTCACCCCTCCACTTT.

This rearrangement joins TRBV5-5 to TRBJ1-4; D is perhaps TRBD1 (6 bases). Trimming took off 4 bases at V and 4 bases at J, with 14 bases between the two ends. CDR1 is SGHKS, CDR2 YYEKEE, per germline (reference sequence). This CDR3 contains 15 residues. The DNA of the CDR3 is TGTGCCAGCAGCGGGGGCTCTGCCCTTAATGAAAAACTGTTTTTT. This codes for CASSGGSALNEKLFF.

V is TRBV18 and J is TRBJ1-1; D gene ambiguous. This CDR3 region has 13 residues. Trimming shortened V by 3 bases and J by 5 bases, and 10 bases separated the two germline ends. CDR1 is KGHSH, CDR2 LQKENI, per germline. CDR3 sequence (DNA): TGTGCCAGCTCACCGAGCCCCTTTACTGAAGCTTTCTTT. Its protein product is CASSPSPFTEAFF.

Concerning this clone: One junction end disagrees with the germline gene, perhaps due to a read error. This chain links TRBV29-1 with TRBJ1-2; the D gene is possibly TRBD1 (6 bases). Germline V gene sequence: CDR1 SQVTM, CDR2 ANQGSEA. CDR3 size: 8 residues. In DNA, the CDR3 is TGCAGCGTTGCTAGGGACAACTTC. Translation gives CSVARDNF.

V usage is TRBV18 and J usage is TRBJ1-2; D ambiguous. Germline assignment: CDR1 KGHSH and CDR2 LQKENI. The V end lost 6 bases, the J end lost 5 bases, and 13 bases lay between the germline ends. The CDR3 is 13 amino acids. The CDR3: CASSTEAGYGYTF. DNA of the CDR3: TGTGCCAGCTCCACGGAAGCGGGGTATGGCTACACCTTC.

This chain joins TRBV6-5 and TRBJ1-4, with D possibly being TRBD1 (6 bases). The CDR3 length is 14 residues. Germline loops: CDR1 MNHEY, CDR2 SVGAGI. Trimming pared 6 bases from V and 8 bases from J, leaving 16 bases between. CDR3 bases: TGTGCCAGCAGACCGACAGGAGCGAGGGAAAAACTGTTTTTT. Translated: CASRPTGAREKLFF.

This clone was seen only a few times. The V call is TRBV11-2, the J call TRBJ2-2; 9 bases are shared with TRBD2. The length of the CDR3 is 16 residues. Germline loops: CDR1 SGHAT, CDR2 FQNNGV. The ends lost 1 base at V and 4 bases at J; junction bases unmatched: 4. CDR3 nucleotide sequence: TGTGCCAGCAGCTTAGCAGCGGGAGGCCTCACCGGGGAGCTGTTTTTT. Translated, it gives CASSLAAGGLTGELFF.